Listed below are T cell receptor beta chains from one sample, sequenced in a study of cytomegalovirus exposure and HLA in healthy donors. Only in-frame clones appear in the TCRdb table, and some are missing; sequencing was by immunoSEQ multiplex PCR. The table has about 200,000 clones, 70% to 80% seen once; the top ten hold about 0.23%. Sequenced material: PBMCs. The origin of the receptors is a girl aged 2 to 9 in good health and CMV-seronegative. CDR3s leave out the opening cysteine and the closing phenylalanine or tryptophan. The D gene is left open where the match is weak.

>TRBD1|TRBV5-1|TRBJ2-2
ASSPDRLRTGELF
>.|TRBV29-1|TRBJ1-1
SAQPMGELAF
>.|TRBV27|TRBJ1-4
ASSLAPLQGTGEKLF
>.|TRBV2|TRBJ1-1
ASRRDRRDTEAF
>TRBD2|TRBV7-9|TRBJ2-7
ASSSPASGTYEQY
>.|TRBV10-1|TRBJ1-2
ASSEYRSYGYT
>.|TRBV19|TRBJ2-1
ASSMAVYNEQF
>.|TRBV19|TRBJ2-7
ASSRRGRNEQY
>TRBD1|TRBV10-3|TRBJ1-1
AISDWDSAEAF
>.|TRBV2|TRBJ1-2
ASRTDTHYGYT
>TRBD1|TRBV2|TRBJ1-2
ASRGQRSLYGYT
>.|TRBV30|TRBJ2-3
AWSVTGVSTDTQY
>.|TRBV5-1|TRBJ1-1
ASSPDGPLTEAF
>TRBD2|TRBV7-9|TRBJ2-5
ASSLQAGGEETQY
>TRBD2|TRBV5-1|TRBJ2-3
ASRISSGGASDTQY
>.|TRBV2|TRBJ1-2
ASSDTGNYGYT
>TRBD1|TRBV10-3|TRBJ2-7
ASTRGDRLYEQY